This is a list of T cell receptor beta chains from one sample in a study of T cells in Graves' hyperthyroidism and ophthalmopathy. TCRdb called the multiplex PCR reads again in MiXCR, with one record for every CDR3 protein. The table includes 350,000 to 450,000 distinct CDR3 sequences, over 13% detected once. The specimen was blood. These receptors came from a man aged 45-65 years with Graves' ophthalmopathy. The CDR3 runs from the conserved cysteine through the conserved F or W. D genes are given only for firm matches. Clone size is not always given. Where it is, it says once, few, many or a class for expanded clones.

v_call	j_call	cdr3_length	d_call	clone_size	cdr3_aa	cdr3_nt
TRBV9	TRBJ2-1	16	-	many	CASSVGAGTPYNEQFF	TGTGCCAGCAGCGTAGGGGCGGGAACCCCCTACAATGAGCAGTTCTTC
TRBV18	TRBJ2-5	14	TRBD2	many	CASSPTSGQETQYF	TGTGCCAGCTCACCGACTAGCGGTCAAGAGACCCAGTACTTC
TRBV10-3	TRBJ2-5	13	-	-	CAISQPPQETQYF	TGTGCCATCAGCCAACCACCCCAAGAGACCCAGTACTTC
TRBV18	TRBJ1-4	14	-	many	CASSPPQGNEKLFF	TGTGCCAGCTCACCCCCGCAGGGTAATGAAAAACTGTTTTTT
TRBV3-1	TRBJ2-3	16	TRBD2	few	CASSQGLAGAKDTQYF	TGTGCCAGCAGCCAAGGACTAGCGGGAGCAAAAGATACGCAGTATTTT
TRBV29-1	TRBJ2-2	13	-	many	CSVDMTSTGELFF	TGCAGCGTTGATATGACTTCCACCGGGGAGCTGTTTTTT
TRBV28	TRBJ2-7	15	TRBD1	-	CASTSPGTEPYEQYF	TGTGCCAGCACCTCACCCGGGACAGAACCCTACGAGCAGTACTTC
TRBV6-1	TRBJ1-4	13	TRBD1	few	CASTGTGNEKLFF	TGTGCCAGCACAGGGACAGGGAACGAAAAACTGTTTTTT
TRBV12-3/TRBV12-4	TRBJ2-2	13	-	-	CASSFPGAGELFF	TGTGCCAGCAGTTTTCCAGGGGCCGGGGAGCTGTTTTTT
TRBV6-9	TRBJ2-1	16	-	-	CASSQFVQGAYNEQFF	TGTGCCAGCAGTCAGTTCGTTCAGGGCGCCTACAATGAGCAGTTCTTC
TRBV11-3	TRBJ1-5	13	-	many	CASSLNRNQPQHF	TGTGCCAGCAGCCTGAACAGAAATCAGCCCCAGCATTTT
TRBV29-1	TRBJ1-5	13	-	-	CSVASGINQPQHF	TGCAGCGTTGCTAGTGGGATCAATCAGCCCCAGCATTTT
TRBV7-9	TRBJ1-4	13	-	many	CASSLGGYEKLFF	TGTGCCAGCAGCTTAGGCGGCTATGAAAAACTGTTTTTT
TRBV28	TRBJ2-7	14	-	-	CASGSVEYVREQYF	TGTGCCAGCGGTTCTGTGGAATACGTGAGGGAGCAGTACTTC
TRBV20-1	TRBJ2-3	14	TRBD2	few	CSAFGTSGRNTQYF	TGCAGTGCTTTTGGGACTAGCGGCCGTAATACGCAGTATTTT
TRBV5-5	TRBJ2-3	16	TRBD2	many	CASRLNPGTSGDTQYF	TGTGCCAGCAGACTGAACCCCGGGACTAGCGGAGATACGCAGTATTTT
TRBV6-5	TRBJ2-6	18	TRBD2	few	CASSYSGLAGVGANVLTF	TGTGCCAGCAGTTACTCGGGACTAGCGGGAGTGGGGGCCAACGTCCTGACTTTC
TRBV10-3	TRBJ1-1	17	-	-	CATSDRMDSNPNTEAFF	TGTGCCACCAGTGATAGAATGGACTCAAACCCGAACACTGAAGCTTTCTTT
TRBV20-1	TRBJ2-3	12	-	many	CSAPGLLNTQYF	TGCAGTGCTCCCGGACTACTAAATACGCAGTATTTT
TRBV7-2	TRBJ2-3	13	-	many	CASSSPLVDTQYF	TGTGCCAGCAGCTCGCCTTTAGTAGATACGCAGTATTTT
TRBV30	TRBJ2-1	15	-	few	CAWSFDGSSYNEQFF	TGTGCCTGGAGTTTCGACGGGAGCTCCTACAATGAGCAGTTCTTC
TRBV7-9	TRBJ2-5	20	TRBD1	few	CASSPDFRTRWIGGAETQYF	TGTGCCAGCAGCCCTGATTTCAGGACCCGTTGGATAGGGGGCGCCGAGACCCAGTACTTC
TRBV2	TRBJ2-7	16	TRBD2	-	CASRARLAGGFYEQYF	TGTGCCAGCAGGGCCCGACTAGCGGGAGGGTTCTACGAGCAGTACTTC
TRBV11-2	TRBJ2-2	17	TRBD2	many	CASSTLGSGRVTGELFF	TGTGCCAGCAGCACCCTGGGTAGCGGGAGAGTCACCGGGGAGCTGTTTTTT
TRBV19	TRBJ2-3	14	TRBD1	few	CASSEGASGDTQYF	TGTGCCAGTAGTGAGGGGGCCTCGGGGGATACGCAGTATTTT
TRBV3-1	TRBJ1-1	14	-	many	CASSRGHQNTEAFF	TGTGCCAGCAGCCGGGGACACCAGAACACTGAAGCTTTCTTT
TRBV29-1	TRBJ2-7	13	-	many	CSVEGVGKDEQYF	TGCAGCGTTGAGGGGGTCGGGAAGGACGAGCAGTACTTC
TRBV29-1	TRBJ2-5	16	-	-	CSVEPKHPGTQETQYF	TGCAGCGTTGAACCCAAACACCCTGGGACACAAGAGACCCAGTACTTC
TRBV6-6	TRBJ2-5	15	-	many	CASSYGSAPWETQYF	TGTGCCAGCAGTTACGGCTCAGCCCCTTGGGAGACCCAGTACTTC
TRBV24-1	TRBJ2-7	14	-	many	CATSDPSTSYEQYF	TGTGCCACCAGTGATCCCTCGACCTCCTACGAGCAGTACTTC
TRBV19	TRBJ1-3	14	TRBD1	-	CASRLTGTGNTIYF	TGTGCCAGTAGACTGACAGGGACTGGAAACACCATATATTTT
TRBV2	TRBJ1-5	14	-	many	CASSEQVINQPQHF	TGTGCCAGCAGTGAACAGGTTATCAATCAGCCCCAGCATTTT
TRBV7-9	TRBJ2-7	16	-	many	CASSRQQFLAAYEQYF	TGTGCCAGCAGCCGCCAGCAGTTCCTCGCAGCCTACGAGCAGTACTTC
TRBV12-3/TRBV12-4	TRBJ1-5	15	TRBD1	-	CASSPRQGQNQPQHF	TGTGCCAGCAGCCCACGACAGGGGCAAAATCAGCCCCAGCATTTT
TRBV27	TRBJ2-3	17	TRBD1	many	CASSFLIDRGLGDTQYF	TGTGCCAGCAGTTTCCTGATCGACAGGGGGCTGGGAGATACGCAGTATTTT
TRBV18	TRBJ1-1	16	TRBD1	many	CASSPLPGGSGTEAFF	TGTGCCAGCTCACCACTGCCAGGGGGCTCGGGCACTGAAGCTTTCTTT
TRBV27	TRBJ2-1	14	-	many	CASSFRALQNEQFF	TGTGCCAGCAGCTTCCGGGCCCTGCAGAATGAGCAGTTCTTC
TRBV28	TRBJ1-5	14	-	many	CASSFSMSNQPQHF	TGTGCCAGCAGTTTTTCCATGTCCAATCAGCCCCAGCATTTT
TRBV6-2/TRBV6-3	TRBJ2-5	17	TRBD2	few	CASSSRLAGGYQETQYF	TGTGCCAGCAGTTCCAGACTAGCGGGAGGGTACCAAGAGACCCAGTACTTC
TRBV9	TRBJ2-5	16	-	many	CASSVEDRGPEETQYF	TGTGCCAGCAGCGTAGAGGATCGGGGGCCCGAGGAGACCCAGTACTTC
TRBV12-3/TRBV12-4	TRBJ2-7	13	TRBD1	many	CASSLQGVHEQYF	TGTGCCAGCAGTTTACAGGGGGTCCACGAGCAGTACTTC
TRBV12-3/TRBV12-4	TRBJ1-2	13	-	many	CASRLGGNYGYTF	TGTGCCAGCAGATTAGGCGGAAACTATGGCTACACCTTC
TRBV9	TRBJ2-7	12	TRBD1	few	CASGTGVNEQYF	TGTGCCAGCGGGACAGGGGTTAACGAGCAGTACTTC
TRBV28	TRBJ1-1	13	-	many	CASKGASNTEAFF	TGTGCCAGTAAAGGTGCCTCCAACACTGAAGCTTTCTTT
TRBV29-1	TRBJ2-7	13	-	-	CSFRTALSYEQYF	TGCAGTTTCCGCACCGCGCTCTCCTACGAGCAGTACTTC
TRBV10-2	TRBJ2-7	13	-	-	CASSLSSNYEQYF	TGCGCCAGCAGTCTCAGCAGCAACTACGAGCAGTACTTC
TRBV3-1	TRBJ2-1	14	TRBD1	once	CASSPRTGGFEQFF	TGTGCCAGCAGTCCCCGGACAGGGGGTTTTGAGCAGTTCTTC
TRBV7-2	TRBJ2-3	17	TRBD2	-	CATRRGRAGAGTDTQYF	TGTGCCACCAGAAGAGGCCGGGCGGGAGCTGGCACAGATACGCAGTATTTT
TRBV6-1	TRBJ1-1	14	-	many	CASNSQGGNTEAFF	TGTGCCAGCAACTCACAGGGAGGCAACACTGAAGCTTTCTTT
TRBV6-2/TRBV6-3	TRBJ2-3	15	-	-	CASSVGAKWADTQYF	TGTGCCAGCAGTGTGGGTGCTAAATGGGCAGATACGCAGTATTTT
TRBV28	TRBJ1-2	12	TRBD1	-	CASRRTGFGYTF	TGTGCCAGCAGAAGGACAGGGTTCGGCTACACCTTC
TRBV3-1	TRBJ2-2	15	TRBD2	many	CASSLTSGRTGELFF	TGTGCCAGCAGCCTGACTAGCGGGAGAACCGGGGAGCTGTTTTTT
TRBV6-2/TRBV6-3	TRBJ2-5	14	TRBD1	-	CASRSDRAGKTQYF	TGTGCCAGCAGGTCTGACAGGGCTGGGAAGACCCAGTACTTC
TRBV7-6	TRBJ2-1	15	-	many	CASSPLAGAYNEQFF	TGTGCCAGCAGTCCCCTGGCGGGCGCTTACAATGAGCAGTTCTTC
TRBV7-6	TRBJ1-5	17	TRBD1	few	CASSRYPGTGENQPQHF	TGTGCCAGCAGCCGATACCCCGGGACAGGGGAAAATCAGCCCCAGCATTTT
TRBV5-4	TRBJ2-7	15	TRBD2	-	CASSFSGTKTYEQYF	TGTGCCAGCAGCTTCAGCGGGACGAAGACCTACGAGCAGTACTTC
TRBV19	TRBJ1-5	16	-	few	CASSMSGNREGQPQHF	TGTGCCAGTAGTATGTCAGGGAACAGGGAAGGTCAGCCCCAGCATTTT